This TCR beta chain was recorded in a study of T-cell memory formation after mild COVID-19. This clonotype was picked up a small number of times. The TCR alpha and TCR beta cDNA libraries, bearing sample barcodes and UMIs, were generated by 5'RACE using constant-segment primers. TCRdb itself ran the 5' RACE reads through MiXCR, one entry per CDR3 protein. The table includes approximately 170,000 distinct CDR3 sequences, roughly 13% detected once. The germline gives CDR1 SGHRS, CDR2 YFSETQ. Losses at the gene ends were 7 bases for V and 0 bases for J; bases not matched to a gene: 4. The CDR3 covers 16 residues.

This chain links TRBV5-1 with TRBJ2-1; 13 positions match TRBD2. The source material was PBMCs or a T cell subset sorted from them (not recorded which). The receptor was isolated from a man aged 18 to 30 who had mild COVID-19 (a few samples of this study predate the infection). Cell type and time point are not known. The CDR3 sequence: CASEGTSGASYNEQFF. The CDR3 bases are TGCGCCAGCGAAGGGACTAGCGGGGCCTCCTACAATGAGCAGTTCTTC. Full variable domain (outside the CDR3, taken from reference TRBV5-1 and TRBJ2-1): KAGVTQTPRYLIKTRGQQVTLSCSPISGHRSVSWYQQTPGQGLQFLFEYFSETQRNKGNFPGRFSGRQFSNSRSEMNVSTLELGDSALYLCASEGTSGASYNEQFFGPGTRLTVL.